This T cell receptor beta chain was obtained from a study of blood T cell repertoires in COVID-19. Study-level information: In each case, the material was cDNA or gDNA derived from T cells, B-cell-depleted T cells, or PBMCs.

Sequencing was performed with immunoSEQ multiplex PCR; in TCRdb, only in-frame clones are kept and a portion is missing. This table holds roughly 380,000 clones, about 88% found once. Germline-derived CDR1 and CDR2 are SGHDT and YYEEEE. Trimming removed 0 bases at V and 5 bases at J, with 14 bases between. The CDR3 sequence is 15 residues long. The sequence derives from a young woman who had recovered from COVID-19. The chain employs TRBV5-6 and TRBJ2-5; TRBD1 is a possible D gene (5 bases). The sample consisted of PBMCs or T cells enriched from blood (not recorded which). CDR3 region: CASSLGPGSGETQYF. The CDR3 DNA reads TGTGCCAGCAGCTTGGGGCCTGGCTCAGGGGAGACCCAGTACTTC.